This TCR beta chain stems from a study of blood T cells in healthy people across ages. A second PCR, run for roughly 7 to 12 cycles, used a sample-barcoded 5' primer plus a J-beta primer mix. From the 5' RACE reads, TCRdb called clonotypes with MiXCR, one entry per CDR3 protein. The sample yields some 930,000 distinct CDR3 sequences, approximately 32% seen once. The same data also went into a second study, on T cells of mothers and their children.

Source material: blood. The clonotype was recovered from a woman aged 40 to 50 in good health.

CDR3 coding DNA: TGTGCCAGCAGCTTCGGTGGGTTGGCTAACTATGGCTACACCTTC. It encodes CASSFGGLANYGYTF. The V gene is TRBV5-5, the J gene TRBJ1-2; D not certain. The V and J ends lost 2 bases and 0 bases respectively, with 11 bases between them. Germline CDR1 SGHKS, CDR2 YYEKEE (reference sequence). CDR3 length: 15 amino acids.